The clone carrying this T cell receptor beta chain was observed many times. The library protocol tagged each TCR cDNA with a unique molecular identifier. From the 5' RACE reads, TCRdb called clonotypes with MiXCR, one entry per CDR3 protein. The data show 60,000 to 90,000 distinct CDR3 sequences, 10% to 15% seen once. Specified time point: sample taken at primary tumor resection. Unsorted whole RNA samples from tumor, nontumor lung or frozen PBMC were sequenced. This record belongs to a study of spatial heterogeneity in lung cancer. Study overall: A consistent excess of beta-chain over alpha-chain sequences was detected.

From germline, CDR1 is MNHEY and CDR2 SVGAGI. V lost 5 bases, J lost 1 base, and 5 bases lay in between. CDR3 size: 12 residues. This clonotype originated in a male donor with early-stage non-small cell lung cancer. Source: PBMCs, taken at surgery. V usage is TRBV6-5 and J usage is TRBJ2-5; D call uncertain. Here the CDR3 DNA reads TGTGCCAGCAGTAAGTCCCAAGAGACCCAGTACTTC. Its protein product is CASSKSQETQYF.